This TCR beta chain emerged from a study of T cell repertoires and HLA-DP antigens. Produced via immunoSEQ multiplex PCR; TCRdb's table is partial and in-frame only. The sample includes around 100,000 clones, around 93% of them seen just once. Germline V gives CDR1 SGHTA, CDR2 FQGNSA. The V segment lost 3 bases and the J segment 5 bases; nucleotides outside the gene matches: 6. The CDR3 covers 14 residues. Concerning this clone: Antigen unknown.

The sample taken for sequencing was CD4+ T cells from PBMCs. The TCR sequence derives from a woman aged 18-30 years in good health and CMV-seronegative. The rearrangement links TRBV7-2 to TRBJ2-5; 7 positions agree with TRBD2. The CDR3 protein is CASSLGGGTETQYF. The CDR3 DNA sequence: TGTGCCAGCAGCTTGGGGGGAGGGACGGAGACCCAGTACTTC.